Included here is one TCR beta chain sequence, with context. The data were obtained in a study of shared clonotypes between healthy human individuals. The wider study: Per-donor plates numbered three CD4 naive, three CD4 memory, two CD8 naive and one CD8 memory.

The authors distributed each subset's genomic DNA evenly over several immunoSEQ plates. Data came from immunoSEQ multiplex PCR; TCRdb stores just in-frame clones and leaves some out. The top ten hold about 0.45% of the sample, which has over 1.5 million clones, approximately 98% seen once. The length of the CDR3 is 17 residues. After removal of 5 bases from V and 2 bases from J, the junction contained 10 bases not matched to a gene. The germline CDR1 and CDR2 sequences are SGHVS and FNYEAQ. Sequenced material: naive CD4+ T cells sorted from blood. Sample subset: CD45RA+ positively selected. The rearrangement links TRBV7-6 to TRBJ2-1; TRBD2 aligns across 9 bases. The TCR sequence derives from a man aged 25-45 years in good health. This chain's CDR3 is CASSQSVPSGAYNEQFF. The CDR3 DNA follows: TGTGCCAGCAGCCAGAGCGTTCCTAGCGGGGCCTACAATGAGCAGTTCTTC.